What follows are 29 T cell receptor beta chains derived from one specimen sequenced in a study of cytomegalovirus exposure and HLA in healthy donors. PCR primers comprised 60 Vbeta and 13 Jbeta primers. Sequencing used immunoSEQ multiplex PCR; TCRdb keeps in-frame clones, though not all of them. The data contain 150,000 to 200,000 clones, roughly 79% of them singletons. The sequenced material came from PBMCs. These receptors all come from a male donor in good health and CMV-seropositive.

This rearrangement joins TRBV11-2 to TRBJ1-6; D remains unclear. This CDR3 region has 13 residues. Germline V gives CDR1 SGHAT, CDR2 FQNNGV. V was pared by 0 bases and J by 10 bases, with 7 bases between. The CDR3 reads CASSLDQYSPLHF. In DNA form, the CDR3 reads TGTGCCAGCAGCTTAGATCAGTACTCACCCCTCCACTTT.

The chain recombines TRBV2 with TRBJ1-6; tentative D call: TRBD1 (5 bases). Per the germline V gene, CDR1 is SNHLY and CDR2 is FYNNEI. Trimming left V 3 bases short and J 10 bases short, with 16 bases between. This CDR3 has 15 residues. CDR3 protein: CASSDTGHSLSPLHF. CDR3 nucleotide sequence: TGTGCCAGCAGTGATACAGGCCACTCATTGTCACCCCTCCACTTT.

The chain employs TRBV19 and TRBJ1-3, with D maybe TRBD1 (6 bases). Trimming pared 1 base from V and 0 bases from J, leaving 13 bases between. CDR3 length equals 17 residues. Germline CDR1 and CDR2: LNHDA and SQIVND (reference sequence). The CDR3 bases are TGTGCCAGTAGTATAGGAGGGGGAAGTCTCTCTGGAAACACCATATATTTT. Translation: CASSIGGGSLSGNTIYF. Full variable domain (missing parts from reference TRBV19 and TRBJ1-3): DGGITQSPKYLFRKEGQNVTLSCEQNLNHDAMYWYRQDPGQGLRLIYYSQIVNDFQKGDIAEGYSVSREKKESFPLTVTSAQKNPTAFYLCASSIGGGSLSGNTIYFGEGSWLTVV.

V and J are TRBV4-2 and TRBJ2-5; 8 positions agree with TRBD2. The ends lost 4 bases at V and 5 bases at J; junction bases unmatched: 15. Germline V lookup: CDR1 LGHNA, CDR2 YNFKEQ. The CDR3 runs to 17 residues. CDR3 coding DNA: TGTGCCAGCAGCCGATATTATACGGGGGGGGCCCGGGAGACCCAGTACTTC. This codes for CASSRYYTGGARETQYF.

This rearrangement joins TRBV5-6 to TRBJ2-1; 12 positions agree with TRBD2. The V gene's germline CDR1 is SGHDT and CDR2 YYEEEE. This CDR3 is built from 19 residues. V lost 2 bases to trimming and J lost 3 bases; unmatched junction nucleotides: 12. The CDR3 loop reads CASSLSTSGGNPYYNEQFF. The DNA of the CDR3 is TGTGCCAGCAGCTTATCGACTAGCGGGGGCAATCCTTACTACAATGAGCAGTTCTTC.

The rearrangement links TRBV18 to TRBJ2-7; 9 bases map to TRBD1. CDR3 length equals 17 residues. The trim removed 6 bases at V and 5 bases at J, leaving 17 bases unmatched. Germline CDR1 is KGHSH and CDR2 is LQKENI. The CDR3 nucleotides read TGTGCCAGCTCCCGGGGCGGGCCCGGGACAGGGCGAAACGAGCAGTACTTC. This translates into CASSRGGPGTGRNEQYF.

The rearrangement links TRBV2 to TRBJ2-7, with a possible D match to TRBD2 (5 bases). The germline V gene has CDR1 SNHLY and CDR2 FYNNEI. This CDR3 contains 14 residues. The V gene lost 7 bases and the J gene lost 2 bases, with 15 bases spanning the gap. DNA of the CDR3: TGTGCCAGCACTGAGGGCCGGGGTACCTACGAGCAGTACTTC. Residues: CASTEGRGTYEQYF.

V and J are TRBV6-1 and TRBJ2-7, with D perhaps TRBD1 (6 bases). Germline V gene data show CDR1 as MNHNS and CDR2 as SASEGT. This CDR3 is 15 amino acids long. V was cut by 3 bases and J by 3 bases, with 15 bases left in between. The CDR3 DNA follows: TGTGCCAGCAGTGAGATGGCAGGGGTTATCTACGAGCAGTACTTC. Its protein is CASSEMAGVIYEQYF.

The chain recombines TRBV7-9 with TRBJ2-3; perhaps TRBD2 as D (5 bases). There are 13 residues in the CDR3. V lost 4 bases to trimming and J lost 5 bases, with 10 bases between them. Germline loops: CDR1 SEHNR, CDR2 FQNEAQ (reference sequence). For the CDR3, the DNA is TGTGCCAGCAGCTCCTACGCGGGAGATACGCAGTATTTT. Protein product: CASSSYAGDTQYF.

The J gene is TRBJ2-7, the V gene TRBV6-5; the match to TRBD1 covers 8 bases. Germline trimming cut 4 bases from V and 4 bases from J; bases unmatched to any gene: 9. CDR1 and CDR2 from the germline V gene are MNHEY and SVGAGI. CDR3 length: 15 amino acids. In nucleotides, the CDR3 is TGTGCCAGCAGTTTGGCGGGACAGGCGTATTACGAGCAGTACTTC. It encodes CASSLAGQAYYEQYF.

Only a few counts were recorded for this clone. This chain connects TRBV6-5 to TRBJ1-5; D gene ambiguous. CDR3 length: 13 residues. V was pared by 2 bases and J by 4 bases, with 6 bases between. The germline gives CDR1 MNHEY, CDR2 SVGAGI. CDR3 bases: TGTGCCAGCAGTTACGGGCGAAATCAGCCCCAGCATTTT. The encoded protein is CASSYGRNQPQHF.

This clone showed up just a few times. The chain links TRBV6-1 to TRBJ1-1; D gene unclear. Germline CDR1 is MNHNS and CDR2 is SASEGT. The V gene lost 6 bases and the J gene lost 8 bases, with 13 bases spanning the gap. CDR3 length: 12 residues. CDR3 coding DNA: TGTGCCAGCAGGGGTGATCCACAGGAAGCTTTCTTT. Its translation is CASRGDPQEAFF.

The table lists this clone with a few counts. The rearrangement links TRBV2 to TRBJ1-6; TRBD1 matches 12 bases. Germline CDR1 and CDR2: SNHLY and FYNNEI. Unmatched junction bases numbered 9, after V lost 8 bases and J lost 7 bases. The CDR3 loop spans 16 amino acids. The DNA of the CDR3 is TGTGCCAGCTCCCGGGACAGGGGGCGATCAAATTCACCCCTCCACTTT. Translated, it gives CASSRDRGRSNSPLHF. Drawing the rest from reference TRBV2 and TRBJ1-6, the complete variable domain is EPEVTQTPSHQVTQMGQEVILRCVPISNHLYFYWYRQILGQKVEFLVSFYNNEISEKSEIFDDQFSVERPDGSNFTLKIRSTKLEDSAMYFCASSRDRGRSNSPLHFGNGTRLTVT.

In its sample, this clone was seen once. This rearrangement joins TRBV5-1 to TRBJ1-1; possibly TRBD1 for D (6 bases). In germline, CDR1 is SGHRS, CDR2 YFSETQ. The CDR3 is made up of 14 amino acids. V lost 6 bases to trimming and J lost 1 base, with 13 bases between them. Written as DNA, the CDR3 is TGCGCCAGCAAATGGGGGGGCAAGAACACTGAAGCTTTCTTT. Its protein product is CASKWGGKNTEAFF.

This rearrangement joins TRBV30 to TRBJ1-2; TRBD1 matches 8 bases. The CDR3 contains 13 residues. Trimming at V came to 0 bases and at J to 8 bases, leaving 5 bases not matched to a gene. Germline-derived CDR1 and CDR2 are GTSNPN and SVGIG (reference sequence). Written as DNA, the CDR3 is TGTGCCTGGAGTGTACAAAGGACAGGGGGCTACACCTTC. Translation: CAWSVQRTGGYTF. The variable domain in full, completed from reference TRBV30 and TRBJ1-2, reads SQTIHQWPATLVQPVGSPLSLECTVEGTSNPNLYWYRQAAGRGLQLLFYSVGIGQISSEVPQNLSASRPQDRQFILSSKKLLLSDSGFYLCAWSVQRTGGYTFGSGTRLTVV.

The V call is TRBV13, the J call TRBJ2-2, with 11 positions matching TRBD2. The germline V gene has CDR1 PRHDT and CDR2 FYEKMQ (reference sequence). Unmatched junction bases numbered 10, after V lost 7 bases and J lost 3 bases. The CDR3 has 17 amino acids. Written as DNA, the CDR3 is TGTGCCAGCACTCGACTAGCGGGGAACGCGGACACCGGGGAGCTGTTTTTT. Amino acids: CASTRLAGNADTGELFF.

J is TRBJ1-5 and V is TRBV6-5; D possibly corresponds to TRBD1 (5 bases). This CDR3 is built from 13 residues. CDR1 and CDR2 from the germline V gene are MNHEY and SVGAGI. The V end lost 8 bases, the J end lost 0 bases, and 8 bases lay between the germline ends. Here the CDR3 DNA reads TGTGCCAGCGGGGGGGGTAGCAATCAGCCCCAGCATTTT. Amino acid sequence: CASGGGSNQPQHF.

The rearrangement joins TRBV2 to TRBJ2-5; 7 bases align to TRBD1. V was clipped by 5 bases and J by 3 bases; unmatched bases: 6. The CDR3 runs 14 residues. Germline V gene data show CDR1 as SNHLY and CDR2 as FYNNEI. The CDR3 here is CASSHDRAEETQYF. CDR3 DNA sequence: TGTGCCAGCAGTCATGACAGGGCCGAAGAGACCCAGTACTTC.

V usage is TRBV30 and J usage is TRBJ1-1; D may be TRBD1 (5 bases). The CDR3 has 12 residues. With 5 bases removed from V and 1 base from J, the gap between germline ends came to 8 bases. Germline CDR1 is GTSNPN and CDR2 is SVGIG (reference sequence). In DNA form, the CDR3 reads TGTGCCTGGGCTAGGGGGAACACTGAAGCTTTCTTT. It specifies CAWARGNTEAFF.

This clone showed up just a few times. The chain carries TRBV2 and TRBJ2-2; D not resolved. V was pared by 3 bases and J by 0 bases, with 8 bases between. This CDR3 has 15 residues. Germline loops: CDR1 SNHLY, CDR2 FYNNEI. As DNA, the CDR3 is TGTGCCAGCAGTGATGAGGCGGCGAACACCGGGGAGCTGTTTTTT. Its translation: CASSDEAANTGELFF.

The chain joins TRBV4-3 to TRBJ2-5, with 8 positions matching TRBD2. V was clipped by 0 bases and J by 0 bases; unmatched bases: 12. CDR1 is LGHNA and CDR2 is YSLEER in the germline V gene. This CDR3 region has 19 residues. This CDR3 is CASSQDGEEAGVYQETQYF. CDR3 nucleotides: TGCGCCAGCAGCCAAGATGGAGAGGAAGCGGGGGTGTACCAAGAGACCCAGTACTTC.

Comment on this clone: At one of its ends the junction is not consistent with the germline gene, which may arise from a read error. The chain links TRBV19 to TRBJ2-5, with TRBD2 identical over 8 bases. Looked up from germline, CDR1 is LNHDA and CDR2 is SQIVND (reference sequence). The CDR3 is made up of 13 amino acids. CDR3 sequence (DNA): TGTGCCAGTAGTATCCGTAGCGGGGCCCTCCAGGACTTC. Protein product: CASSIRSGALQDF.

As regards this clone: Other DNA sequences in this sample translate to the same CDR3. The chain has TRBV5-4 and TRBJ1-2, with D possibly matching TRBD1 (5 bases). This CDR3 is 14 amino acids long. Per germline, CDR1 SGHNT and CDR2 YYREEE (reference sequence). The V and J ends lost 4 bases and 2 bases respectively, with 12 bases between them. The DNA for the CDR3 is TGTGCCAGCAGCACTGACAGACCAAACTATGGCTACACCTTC. Amino acids: CASSTDRPNYGYTF.

The genes are TRBV6-1 and TRBJ1-3, with 8 positions matching TRBD1. V lost 7 bases and J lost 3; bases outside the gene matches: 5. CDR3 length: 14 residues. CDR1 is MNHNS, CDR2 SASEGT, per germline. The CDR3 spells CASTPTGVGNTIYF. The CDR3 region has the DNA TGTGCCAGCACCCCGACAGGGGTTGGAAACACCATATATTTT.

This clone was detected once. CDR3: CASSLSAVLQETQYF. CDR3 nucleotides: TGCGCCAGCAGCTTGTCTGCGGTCCTCCAAGAGACCCAGTACTTC. The rearrangement joins TRBV5-1 to TRBJ2-5; no reliable D call. Germline CDR1 and CDR2: SGHRS and YFSETQ. V was pared by 1 base and J by 1 base, with 11 bases between. The CDR3 loop spans 15 amino acids.

The CDR3 protein is CASSLRGGPGEKLFF. The CDR3 region has the DNA TGTGCCAGCAGCTTAAGAGGGGGACCAGGGGAAAAACTGTTTTTT. The chain couples TRBV7-3 to TRBJ1-4, with D perhaps TRBD1 (6 bases). V was pared by 1 base and J by 8 bases, with 14 bases between. The germline V gene encodes CDR1 SGHTA and CDR2 FQGTGA. CDR3 length: 15 residues. Drawing the rest from reference TRBV7-3 and TRBJ1-4, the complete variable domain is GAGVSQTPSNKVTEKGKYVELRCDPISGHTALYWYRQSLGQGPEFLIYFQGTGAADDSGLPNDRFFAVRPEGSVSTLKIQRTERGDSAVYLCASSLRGGPGEKLFFGSGTQLSVL.

The rearrangement uses TRBV6-6 and TRBJ2-5; D might be TRBD1 (7 bases). The CDR3 length is 14 residues. Trimming cost V 2 bases and J 5 bases, with 12 bases left between them. Germline V CDR1 and CDR2: MNHNY, SVGAGI (reference sequence). This CDR3 reads CASSYGGGGETQYF. The CDR3 bases are TGTGCCAGCAGTTACGGTGGAGGGGGCGAGACCCAGTACTTC.

The chain is built from TRBV5-6 and TRBJ2-1, with D possibly matching TRBD2 (7 bases). V lost 3 bases to trimming and J lost 5 bases, with 18 bases between them. Germline CDR1 and CDR2: SGHDT and YYEEEE. The length of the CDR3 is 16 residues. The CDR3 bases are TGTGCCAGCAGCTCTTTGAGGGGGGGAGGCAACAATGAGCAGTTCTTC. Residues: CASSSLRGGGNNEQFF.

The chain carries TRBV7-3 and TRBJ1-3; 7 positions match TRBD1. The CDR3 consists of 17 residues. Germline CDR1 and CDR2: SGHTA and FQGTGA. V gave up 1 base and J gave up 1 base; unmatched junction bases: 7. CDR3 DNA: TGTGCCAGCAGCTTAAGGAGGACAGGTCCGTCTGGAAACACCATATATTTT. Protein sequence: CASSLRRTGPSGNTIYF.